Below are 17 T cell receptor beta chains sequenced from a single sample in a study of regulatory T cells in long-lasting Graves disease. Assembly of TCR beta libraries relied on iRepertoire HTBI primers together with Arm-PCR of CDR3 regions. Via MiXCR, TCRdb re-called the multiplex PCR reads, giving one row per CDR3 protein. The repertoire holds roughly 420,000 distinct CDR3 sequences, with 13% to 15% as singletons. The time point was: newly diagnosed GD, antithyroid drugs for less than 3 months. PBMC-extracted RNA yielded the TCR library. These data are also associated with another study on T cells in Graves' hyperthyroidism and ophthalmopathy.

The material was peripheral blood mononuclear cells (PBMCs), obtained at new diagnosis, from a patient treated with antithyroid drugs. The receptors were gathered from a woman aged 45-65 years with Graves disease.

The chain links TRBV20-1 to TRBJ2-7, with 14 bases matching TRBD2. The CDR3 length is 14 residues. With V trimmed by 6 bases and J by 3 bases, 4 bases remained unmatched. CDR1 and CDR2 (germline): DFQATT, SNEGSKA (reference sequence). In DNA form, the CDR3 reads TGCAGTGCCCGGACTAGCGGGAGGTACTACGAGCAGTACTTC. Protein product: CSARTSGRYYEQYF.

This clonotype was seen ten or more times. The V call is TRBV7-9, the J call TRBJ2-1; no reliable D call. Deletions cut 5 bases from V and 0 bases from J, with 11 bases between. Germline values: CDR1 SEHNR, CDR2 FQNEAQ (reference sequence). This CDR3 has 15 amino acids. In DNA form, the CDR3 reads TGTGCCAGCAGCATGCCGGGTAGCTCCTACAATGAGCAGTTCTTC. This encodes CASSMPGSSYNEQFF.

CDR3 nucleotide sequence: TGTGCCAGCGAAAGGACCACGCTCATAGATACGCAGTATTTT. Residues: CASERTTLIDTQYF. The chain joins TRBV7-9 to TRBJ2-3; unclear D gene. The germline V and J ends were trimmed by 8 bases and 5 bases, with 17 bases remaining between them. The CDR3 contains 14 residues. Germline CDR1 is SEHNR and CDR2 is FQNEAQ (reference sequence). Full variable domain (remainder filled in from reference TRBV7-9 and TRBJ2-3): DTGVSQNPRHKITKRGQNVTFRCDPISEHNRLYWYRQTLGQGPEFLTYFQNEAQLEKSRLLSDRFSAERPKGSFSTLEIQRTEQGDSAMYLCASERTTLIDTQYFGPGTRLTVL.

The sample holds many counts of this clonotype. CDR3 residues: CASSLSGTGGIYEQYF. DNA of the CDR3: TGTGCCAGCAGTTTATCCGGGACAGGGGGTATCTACGAGCAGTACTTC. The chain is built from TRBV28 and TRBJ2-7, with TRBD1 identical over 11 bases. The CDR3 covers 16 residues. J gave up 3 bases and V 1 base, and 5 bases lay outside the gene matches. Germline V gene data show CDR1 as MDHEN and CDR2 as SYDVKM.

This clonotype was found many times. The V and J genes are TRBV7-9 and TRBJ2-3; D remains unclear. From germline, CDR1 is SEHNR and CDR2 FQNEAQ (reference sequence). The germline V and J ends were trimmed by 7 bases and 2 bases, with 4 bases remaining between them. The length of the CDR3 is 11 residues. The CDR3 loop reads CASIHTDTQYF. CDR3 DNA sequence: TGTGCCAGCATACACACAGATACGCAGTATTTT.

Points on this clonotype: A single base is all that separates this from a far larger clone, so a read error is likely. The chain links TRBV27 to TRBJ1-2; 9 bases fit TRBD1. CDR1 and CDR2 (germline): MNHEY, SMNVEV (reference sequence). The CDR3 totals 18 residues. V gave up 6 bases and J gave up 4 bases; unmatched junction bases: 18. In nucleotides, the CDR3 is TGTGCCAGCAGGATAATTGGGACAGGGCCCCCTCCCTCCTATGGCTACACCTTC. The encoded protein is CASRIIGTGPPPSYGYTF.

This clonotype has just a few counts. The chain uses TRBV20-1 and TRBJ1-6; D uncertain. The CDR3 runs to 16 residues. The V end lost 0 bases, the J end lost 10 bases, and 19 bases lay between the germline ends. Germline CDR1 and CDR2: DFQATT and SNEGSKA (reference sequence). CDR3 nucleotide sequence: TGCAGTGCTAGAGACCCACGTGCTGGAGGGTACTCACCCCTCCACTTT. This translates into CSARDPRAGGYSPLHF.

The rearrangement links TRBV5-5 to TRBJ2-1; TRBD2 is a possible D gene (5 bases). V lost 7 bases and J lost 7, with 24 bases in between. CDR3 length: 16 amino acids. The germline V gene encodes CDR1 SGHKS and CDR2 YYEKEE (reference sequence). Here the CDR3 reads CASGSGLPHPENEQFF. CDR3 nucleotides: TGTGCCAGCGGCTCCGGACTTCCTCATCCCGAGAATGAGCAGTTCTTC.

Remarks on this clonotype: A much more abundant neighbour one base away suggests this may be a read error. This chain joins TRBV5-1 and TRBJ2-3; D gene ambiguous. The CDR3 extends over 13 amino acids. Per germline, CDR1 SGHRS and CDR2 YFSETQ. The CDR3 reads CPSARLGTDTQYF. The CDR3, as DNA: TGCCCCAGCGCGCGATTGGGAACAGATACGCAGTATTTT. The variable domain in full, completed from reference TRBV5-1 and TRBJ2-3, reads KAGVTQTPRYLIKTRGQQVTLSCSPISGHRSVSWYQQTPGQGLQFLFEYFSETQRNKGNFPGRFSGRQFSNSRSEMNVSTLELGDSALYLCPSARLGTDTQYFGPGTRLTVL.

This clonotype was found a few times. This chain uses TRBV10-3 with TRBJ2-7, with no clear D. Trimming removed 8 bases from V and 2 bases from J, with 10 bases in between. Germline CDR1 ENHRY, CDR2 SYGVKD. The CDR3 covers 12 residues. In DNA form, the CDR3 reads TGTGCCATCGGGCAGCAGACCTACGAGCAGTACTTC. It yields the protein CAIGQQTYEQYF.

This clonotype came up a few times. The CDR3 protein is CATAPSVASTTFSGANVLTF. DNA for the CDR3: TGTGCCACCGCCCCCTCGGTGGCTTCTACGACTTTCTCTGGGGCCAACGTCCTGACTTTC. The rearrangement links TRBV24-1 to TRBJ2-6; D remains ambiguous. V was trimmed by 9 bases and J by 0 bases, leaving 26 bases between them. This CDR3 spans 20 amino acids. Germline CDR1 reads KGHDR; CDR2 reads SFDVKD.

This clonotype showed up many times. V and J are TRBV12-3 or TRBV12-4 and TRBJ2-1; 11 bases are shared with TRBD2. This CDR3 spans 15 amino acids. Unmatched junction bases numbered 4, after V lost 1 base and J lost 8 bases. The CDR3 DNA follows: TGTGCCAGCAGTTTAGGACTAGCGGGAATAGATGAGCAGTTCTTC. Its translation is CASSLGLAGIDEQFF.

This clonotype was seen at least ten times. V gene TRBV11-1 combines with J gene TRBJ2-7, with 8 bases lining up with TRBD2. The length of the CDR3 is 14 residues. Trimming cost V 7 bases and J 0 bases; bases outside gene matches: 5. CDR1 SGHAT and CDR2 FQDESV come from the germline V gene (reference sequence). DNA for the CDR3: TGTGCCAGCAAGATAGCGGGATACTCCTACGAGCAGTACTTC. Translating it yields CASKIAGYSYEQYF.

At least ten counts were recorded for this clonotype. The chain uses TRBV7-3 and TRBJ2-7; weak D call: TRBD2 (5 bases). The CDR3 covers 15 residues. Germline V CDR1 and CDR2: SGHTA, FQGTGA. The germline V and J ends were trimmed by 4 bases and 5 bases, with 18 bases remaining between them. CDR3 residues: CASSSGLAGRDEQYF. In DNA form, the CDR3 reads TGTGCCAGCAGCTCTGGACTGGCTGGGCGAGACGAGCAGTACTTC.

The gene calls are TRBV5-1 and TRBJ2-7, with 9 bases matching TRBD1. The germline gives CDR1 SGHRS, CDR2 YFSETQ. The CDR3 loop spans 14 amino acids. The V and J ends lost 5 bases and 4 bases, in that order; junction bases with no gene match: 7. This CDR3 reads CASRLDRGYYEQYF. In DNA form, the CDR3 reads TGCGCCAGCAGACTGGACAGGGGATATTACGAGCAGTACTTC.

A remark on this clonotype: A much larger clone sits a single nucleotide away, making a read error possible. The chain joins TRBV10-3 to TRBJ1-5; D is ambiguous. This CDR3 has 14 amino acids. CDR1 is ENHRY, CDR2 SYGVKD, per germline. CDR3 residues: CAINESKGKQPQHF. The CDR3 DNA is TGTGCCATCAATGAGTCGAAAGGGAAACAGCCCCAGCATTTT.

This clonotype was counted many times. The V call is TRBV6-5, the J call TRBJ2-1, with D maybe TRBD2 (6 bases). Trimming pared 3 bases from V and 3 bases from J, leaving 9 bases between. The CDR3 covers 14 residues. Germline V gives CDR1 MNHEY, CDR2 SVGAGI. The CDR3 sequence is CASSYSGNYNEQFF. In DNA, the CDR3 is TGTGCCAGCAGTTATAGCGGAAACTACAATGAGCAGTTCTTC.